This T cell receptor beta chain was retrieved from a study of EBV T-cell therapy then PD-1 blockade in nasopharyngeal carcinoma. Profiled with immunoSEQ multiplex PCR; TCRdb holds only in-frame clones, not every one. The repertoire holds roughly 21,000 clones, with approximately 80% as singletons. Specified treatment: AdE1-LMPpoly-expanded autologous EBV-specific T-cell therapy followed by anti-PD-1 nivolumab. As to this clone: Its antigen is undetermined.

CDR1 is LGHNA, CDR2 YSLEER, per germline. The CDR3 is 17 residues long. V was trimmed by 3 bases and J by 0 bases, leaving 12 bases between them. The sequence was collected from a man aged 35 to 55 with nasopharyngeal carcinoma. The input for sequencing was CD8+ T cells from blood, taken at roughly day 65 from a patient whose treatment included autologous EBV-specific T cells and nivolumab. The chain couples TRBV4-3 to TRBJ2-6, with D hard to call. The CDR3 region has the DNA TGCGCCAGCAGCCATGCACCGGCCAGCTCTGGGGCCAACGTCCTGACTTTC. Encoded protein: CASSHAPASSGANVLTF.